The 3 T cell receptor beta chains below were found in one sample sequenced in a study of cytomegalovirus exposure and HLA in healthy donors. The PCR was carried out with 60 Vbeta primers and 13 Jbeta primers. Sequencing used immunoSEQ multiplex PCR; TCRdb keeps in-frame clones, though not all of them. The table lists more than 85,000 clones, just over 75% of them singletons, with roughly 8% in the top ten. The sample consisted of PBMCs. Receptor source: a man between 40 and 49 years old in good health and CMV-seropositive.

The chain recombines TRBV7-9 with TRBJ2-7, with 8 nucleotides matching TRBD1. CDR1 is SEHNR, CDR2 FQNEAQ, per germline (reference sequence). V was pared by 6 bases and J by 4 bases, with 14 bases of the junction left unmatched. The length of the CDR3 is 16 residues. For the CDR3, the DNA is TGTGCCAGCAGTCAAATTCGGCGACAGGGGAGGTACGAGCAGTACTTC. It specifies CASSQIRRQGRYEQYF.

The chain combines TRBV5-1 with TRBJ1-6; perhaps TRBD1 as D (6 bases). The germline V and J ends were trimmed by 2 bases and 4 bases, with 10 bases remaining between them. The CDR3 extends over 15 amino acids. The V gene's germline CDR1 is SGHRS and CDR2 YFSETQ. Here the CDR3 reads CASSLEGQYNSPLHF. CDR3 in DNA: TGCGCCAGCAGCTTAGAAGGACAGTATAATTCACCCCTCCACTTT.

This clone was seen more than once but under ten times. The rearrangement uses TRBV2 and TRBJ2-1, with 11 nucleotides matching TRBD2. The V segment lost 5 bases and the J segment 5 bases; nucleotides outside the gene matches: 11. This CDR3 region has 17 residues. Germline values: CDR1 SNHLY, CDR2 FYNNEI. CDR3 DNA sequence: TGTGCCAGCAGTCCGCATCCCGGGACTAGCGGACACAATGAGCAGTTCTTC. As protein: CASSPHPGTSGHNEQFF.